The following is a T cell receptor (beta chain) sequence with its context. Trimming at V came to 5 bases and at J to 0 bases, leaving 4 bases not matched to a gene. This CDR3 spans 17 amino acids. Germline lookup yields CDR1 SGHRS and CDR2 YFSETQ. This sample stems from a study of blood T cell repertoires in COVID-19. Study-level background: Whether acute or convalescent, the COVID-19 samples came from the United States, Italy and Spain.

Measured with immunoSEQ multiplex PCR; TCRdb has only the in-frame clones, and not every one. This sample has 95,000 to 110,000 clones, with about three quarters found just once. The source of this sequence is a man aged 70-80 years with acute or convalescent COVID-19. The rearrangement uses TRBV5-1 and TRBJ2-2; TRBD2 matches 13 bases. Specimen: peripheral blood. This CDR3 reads CASSSGLAGPNTGELFF. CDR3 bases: TGCGCCAGCAGTTCGGGACTAGCGGGGCCGAACACCGGGGAGCTGTTTTTT.